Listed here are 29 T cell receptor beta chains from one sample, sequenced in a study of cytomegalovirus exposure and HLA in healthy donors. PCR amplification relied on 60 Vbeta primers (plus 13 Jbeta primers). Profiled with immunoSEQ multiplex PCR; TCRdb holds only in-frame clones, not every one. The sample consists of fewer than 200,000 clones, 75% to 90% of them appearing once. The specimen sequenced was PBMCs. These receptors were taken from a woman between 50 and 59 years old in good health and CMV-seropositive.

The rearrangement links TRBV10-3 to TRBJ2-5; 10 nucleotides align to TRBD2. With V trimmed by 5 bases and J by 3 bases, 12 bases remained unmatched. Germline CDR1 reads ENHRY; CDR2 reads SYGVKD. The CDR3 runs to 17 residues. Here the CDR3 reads CAISPRLAGASEETQYF. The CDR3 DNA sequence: TGTGCCATCAGTCCTAGGCTAGCGGGAGCTTCCGAAGAGACCCAGTACTTC.

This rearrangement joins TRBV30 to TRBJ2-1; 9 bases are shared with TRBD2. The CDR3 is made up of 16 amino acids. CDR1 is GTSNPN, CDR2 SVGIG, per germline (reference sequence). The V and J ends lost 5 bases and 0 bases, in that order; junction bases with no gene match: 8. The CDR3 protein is CAWSRRGGASYNEQFF. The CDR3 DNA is TGTGCCTGGTCGCGCCGCGGGGGGGCCTCCTACAATGAGCAGTTCTTC.

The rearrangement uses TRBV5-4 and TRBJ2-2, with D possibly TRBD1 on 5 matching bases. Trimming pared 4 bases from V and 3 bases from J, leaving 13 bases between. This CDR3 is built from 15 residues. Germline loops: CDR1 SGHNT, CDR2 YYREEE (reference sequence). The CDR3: CASSSRVRDTGELFF. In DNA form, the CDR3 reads TGTGCCAGCAGCAGCAGGGTCCGGGACACCGGGGAGCTGTTTTTT.

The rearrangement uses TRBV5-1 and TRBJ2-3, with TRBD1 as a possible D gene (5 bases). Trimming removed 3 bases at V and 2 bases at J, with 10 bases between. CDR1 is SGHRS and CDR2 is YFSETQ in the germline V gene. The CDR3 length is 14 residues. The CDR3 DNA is TGCGCCAGCAGCTCGAGGACAAACACAGATACGCAGTATTTT. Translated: CASSSRTNTDTQYF.

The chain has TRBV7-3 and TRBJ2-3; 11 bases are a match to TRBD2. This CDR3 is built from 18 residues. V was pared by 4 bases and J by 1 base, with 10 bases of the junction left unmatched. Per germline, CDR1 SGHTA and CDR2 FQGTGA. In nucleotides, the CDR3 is TGTGCCAGCAGCTCTAACCGATTAGCGGGAGGGGGCACAGATACGCAGTATTTT. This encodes CASSSNRLAGGGTDTQYF.

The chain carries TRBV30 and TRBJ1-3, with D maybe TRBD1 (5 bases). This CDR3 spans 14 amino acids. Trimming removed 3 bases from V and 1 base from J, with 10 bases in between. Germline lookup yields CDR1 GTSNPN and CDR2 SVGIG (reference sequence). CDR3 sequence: CAWRIKGSGNTIYF. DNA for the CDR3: TGTGCCTGGAGGATTAAGGGGTCTGGAAACACCATATATTTT. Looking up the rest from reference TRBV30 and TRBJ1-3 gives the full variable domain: SQTIHQWPATLVQPVGSPLSLECTVEGTSNPNLYWYRQAAGRGLQLLFYSVGIGQISSEVPQNLSASRPQDRQFILSSKKLLLSDSGFYLCAWRIKGSGNTIYFGEGSWLTVV.

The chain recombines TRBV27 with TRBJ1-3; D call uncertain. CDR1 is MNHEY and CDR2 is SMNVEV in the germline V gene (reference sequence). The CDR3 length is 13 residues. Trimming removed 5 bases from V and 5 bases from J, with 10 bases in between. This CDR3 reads CASSPGDRNTIYF. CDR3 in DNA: TGTGCCAGCAGTCCGGGAGATAGAAACACCATATATTTT.

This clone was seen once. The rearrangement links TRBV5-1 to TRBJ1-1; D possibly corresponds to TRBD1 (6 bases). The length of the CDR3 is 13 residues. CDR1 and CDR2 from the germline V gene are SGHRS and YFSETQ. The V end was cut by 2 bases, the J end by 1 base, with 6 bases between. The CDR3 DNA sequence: TGCGCCAGCAGCTTACAGGGGAACACTGAAGCTTTCTTT. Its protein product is CASSLQGNTEAFF.

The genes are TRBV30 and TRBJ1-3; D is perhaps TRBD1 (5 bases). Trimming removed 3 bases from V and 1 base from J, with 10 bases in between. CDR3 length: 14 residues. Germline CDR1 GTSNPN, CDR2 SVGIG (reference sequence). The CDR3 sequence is CAWSQGISGNTIYF. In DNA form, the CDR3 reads TGTGCCTGGAGCCAGGGTATTTCTGGAAACACCATATATTTT.

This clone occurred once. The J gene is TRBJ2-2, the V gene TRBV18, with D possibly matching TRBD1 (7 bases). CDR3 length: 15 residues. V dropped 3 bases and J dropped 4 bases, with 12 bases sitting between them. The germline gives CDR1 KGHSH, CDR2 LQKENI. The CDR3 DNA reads TGTGCCAGCTCACCGAGACAGGGAGGCACCGGGGAGCTGTTTTTT. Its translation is CASSPRQGGTGELFF.

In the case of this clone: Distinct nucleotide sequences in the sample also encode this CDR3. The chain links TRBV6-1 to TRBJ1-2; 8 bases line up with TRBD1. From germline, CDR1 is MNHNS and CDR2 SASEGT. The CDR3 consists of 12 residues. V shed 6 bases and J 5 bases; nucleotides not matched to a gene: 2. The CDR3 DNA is TGTGCCAGCAGACAGGGGGGATATGGCTACACCTTC. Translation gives CASRQGGYGYTF.

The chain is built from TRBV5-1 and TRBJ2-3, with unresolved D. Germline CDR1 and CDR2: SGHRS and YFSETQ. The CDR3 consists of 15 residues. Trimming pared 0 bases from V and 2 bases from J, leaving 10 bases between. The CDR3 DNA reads TGCGCCAGCAGCTTGGTTGCGACAAACACAGATACGCAGTATTTT. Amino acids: CASSLVATNTDTQYF.

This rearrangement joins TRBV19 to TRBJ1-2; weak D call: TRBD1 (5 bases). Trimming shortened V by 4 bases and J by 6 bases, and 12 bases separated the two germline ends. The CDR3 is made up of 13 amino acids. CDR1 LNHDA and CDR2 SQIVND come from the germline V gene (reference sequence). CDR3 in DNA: TGTGCCAGTAGTAAGGGGTACTCTGATGGCTACACCTTC. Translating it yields CASSKGYSDGYTF.

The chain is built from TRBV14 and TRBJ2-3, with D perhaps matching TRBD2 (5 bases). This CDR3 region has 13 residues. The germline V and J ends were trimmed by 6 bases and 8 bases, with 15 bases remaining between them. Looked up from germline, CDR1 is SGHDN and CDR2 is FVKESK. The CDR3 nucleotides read TGTGCCAGCAGTCCCACTAGTGTGGGTACGCAGTATTTT. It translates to CASSPTSVGTQYF.

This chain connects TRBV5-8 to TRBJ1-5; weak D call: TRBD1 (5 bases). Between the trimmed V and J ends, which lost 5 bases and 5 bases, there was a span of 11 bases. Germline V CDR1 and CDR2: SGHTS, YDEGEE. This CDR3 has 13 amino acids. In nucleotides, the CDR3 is TGTGCCAGCAGTTTGTCCAGGGATCAGCCCCAGCATTTT. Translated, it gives CASSLSRDQPQHF. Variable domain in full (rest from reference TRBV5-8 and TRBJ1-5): EAGVTQSPTHLIKTRGQQATLRCSPISGHTSVYWYQQALGLGLQFLLWYDEGEERNRGNFPPRFSGRQFPNYSSELNVNALELEDSALYLCASSLSRDQPQHFGDGTRLSIL.

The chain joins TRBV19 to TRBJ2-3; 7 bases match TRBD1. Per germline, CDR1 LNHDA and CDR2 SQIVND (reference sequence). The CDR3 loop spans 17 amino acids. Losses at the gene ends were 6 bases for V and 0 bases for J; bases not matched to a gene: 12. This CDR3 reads CASSSHRTGSSTDTQYF. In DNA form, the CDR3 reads TGTGCCAGTAGCTCACATCGGACAGGCTCTAGCACAGATACGCAGTATTTT.

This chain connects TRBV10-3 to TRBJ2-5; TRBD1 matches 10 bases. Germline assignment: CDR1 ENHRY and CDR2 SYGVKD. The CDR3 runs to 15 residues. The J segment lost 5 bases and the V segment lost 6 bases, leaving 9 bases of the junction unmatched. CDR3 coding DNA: TGTGCCATCAGCGCCGGGACAGGGGCCGGGGAGACCCAGTACTTC. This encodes CAISAGTGAGETQYF.

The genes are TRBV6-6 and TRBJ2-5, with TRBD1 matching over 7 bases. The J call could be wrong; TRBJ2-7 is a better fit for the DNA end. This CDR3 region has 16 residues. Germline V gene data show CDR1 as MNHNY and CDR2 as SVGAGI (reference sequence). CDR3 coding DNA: TGTGCCAGCAGTTACCAGCCTGACAGGGAACCCTACGAGCAGTACTTC. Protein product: CASSYQPDREPYEQYF.

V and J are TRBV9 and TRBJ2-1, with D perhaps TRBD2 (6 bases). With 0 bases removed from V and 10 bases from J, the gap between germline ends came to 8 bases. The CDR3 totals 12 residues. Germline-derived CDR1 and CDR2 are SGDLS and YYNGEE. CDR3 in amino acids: CASSVGRGEQFF. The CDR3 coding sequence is TGTGCCAGCAGCGTAGGCCGGGGGGAGCAGTTCTTC.

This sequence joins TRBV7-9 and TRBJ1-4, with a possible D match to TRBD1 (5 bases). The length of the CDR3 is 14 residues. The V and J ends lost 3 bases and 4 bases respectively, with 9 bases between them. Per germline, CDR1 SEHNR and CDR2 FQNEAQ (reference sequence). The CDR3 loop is CASSLWGGNEKLFF. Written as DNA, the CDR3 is TGTGCCAGCAGCTTGTGGGGGGGTAATGAAAAACTGTTTTTT.

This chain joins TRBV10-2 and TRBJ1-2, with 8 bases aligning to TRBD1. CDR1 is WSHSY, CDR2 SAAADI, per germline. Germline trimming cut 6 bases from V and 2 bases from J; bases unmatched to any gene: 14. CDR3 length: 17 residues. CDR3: CASRDSIGTGWNYGYTF. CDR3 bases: TGCGCCAGCAGGGATTCTATCGGGACAGGTTGGAACTATGGCTACACCTTC.

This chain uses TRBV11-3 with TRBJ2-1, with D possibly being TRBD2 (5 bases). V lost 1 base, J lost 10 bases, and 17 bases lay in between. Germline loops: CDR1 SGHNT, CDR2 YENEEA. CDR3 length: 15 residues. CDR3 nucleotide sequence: TGTGCCAGCAGCTTAGGAGGCACAAGGTCGGGGGAGCAGTTCTTC. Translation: CASSLGGTRSGEQFF. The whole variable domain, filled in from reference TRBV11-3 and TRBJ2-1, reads EAGVVQSPRYKIIEKKQPVAFWCNPISGHNTLYWYLQNLGQGPELLIRYENEEAVDDSQLPKDRFSAERLKGVDSTLKIQPAELGDSAVYLCASSLGGTRSGEQFFGPGTRLTVL.

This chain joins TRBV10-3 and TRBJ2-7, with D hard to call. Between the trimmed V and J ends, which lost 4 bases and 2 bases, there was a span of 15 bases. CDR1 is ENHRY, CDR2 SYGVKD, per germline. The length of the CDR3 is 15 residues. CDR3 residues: CAISAVLGLTYEQYF. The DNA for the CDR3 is TGTGCCATCAGTGCGGTTCTCGGTCTCACCTACGAGCAGTACTTC.

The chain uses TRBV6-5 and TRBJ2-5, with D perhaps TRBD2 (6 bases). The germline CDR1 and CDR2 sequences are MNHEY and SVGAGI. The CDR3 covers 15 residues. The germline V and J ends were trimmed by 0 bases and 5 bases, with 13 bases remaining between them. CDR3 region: CASSYSGGAWETQYF. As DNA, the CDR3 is TGTGCCAGCAGTTACTCTGGAGGGGCCTGGGAGACCCAGTACTTC.

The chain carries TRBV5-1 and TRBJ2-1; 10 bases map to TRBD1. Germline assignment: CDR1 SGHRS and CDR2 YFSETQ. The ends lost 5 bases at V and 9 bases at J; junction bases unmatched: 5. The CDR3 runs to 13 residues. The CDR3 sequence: CASSYGQGGEQFF. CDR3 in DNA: TGCGCCAGCAGTTATGGACAGGGGGGTGAGCAGTTCTTC.

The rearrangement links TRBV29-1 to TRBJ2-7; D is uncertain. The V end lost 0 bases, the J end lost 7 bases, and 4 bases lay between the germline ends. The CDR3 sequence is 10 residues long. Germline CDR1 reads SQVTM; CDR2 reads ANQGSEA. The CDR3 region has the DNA TGCAGCGTTGAAGATCTGGAGCAGTACTTC. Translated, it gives CSVEDLEQYF.

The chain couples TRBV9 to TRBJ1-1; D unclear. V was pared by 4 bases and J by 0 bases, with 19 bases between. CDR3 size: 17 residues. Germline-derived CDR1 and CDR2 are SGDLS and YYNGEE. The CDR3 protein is CASSPSPTRSLNTEAFF. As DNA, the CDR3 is TGTGCCAGCAGCCCCTCACCGACGCGGTCCCTGAACACTGAAGCTTTCTTT.

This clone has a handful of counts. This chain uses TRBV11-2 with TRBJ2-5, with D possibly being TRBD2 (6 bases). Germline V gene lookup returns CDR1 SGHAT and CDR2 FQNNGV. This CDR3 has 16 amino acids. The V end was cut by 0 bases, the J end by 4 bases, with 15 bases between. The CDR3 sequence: CASSLDASATRETQYF. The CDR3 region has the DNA TGTGCCAGCAGCTTAGATGCTAGCGCGACTAGAGAGACCCAGTACTTC.

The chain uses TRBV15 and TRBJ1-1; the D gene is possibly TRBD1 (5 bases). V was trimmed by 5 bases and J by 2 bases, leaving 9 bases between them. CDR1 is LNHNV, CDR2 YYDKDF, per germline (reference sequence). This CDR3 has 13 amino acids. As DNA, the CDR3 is TGTGCCACCAGCGTGACAGCAAACACTGAAGCTTTCTTT. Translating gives CATSVTANTEAFF.